The 21 T cell receptor beta chains below all came from one sample that was sequenced in a study of blood T cell repertoires in COVID-19. Measured with immunoSEQ multiplex PCR; TCRdb has only the in-frame clones, and not every one. The sample lists approximately 260,000 clones, 80% to 90% occurring once. The sample taken for sequencing was peripheral blood. The receptors derive from a woman between 65 and 79 years old with acute or convalescent COVID-19.

The rearrangement joins TRBV6-5 to TRBJ1-5, with 10 nucleotides matching TRBD1. Germline values: CDR1 MNHEY, CDR2 SVGAGI. The CDR3 sequence is 14 residues long. V gave up 6 bases and J gave up 14 bases; unmatched junction bases: 13. The chain's CDR3 is CASRSGTGASSEHF. The CDR3 bases are TGTGCCAGCAGATCTGGGACAGGGGCGAGCTCTGAGCATTTT.

The chain has TRBV5-1 and TRBJ2-7; 10 bases line up with TRBD1. Germline CDR1 and CDR2: SGHRS and YFSETQ. The ends lost 0 bases at V and 4 bases at J; junction bases unmatched: 7. This CDR3 has 16 residues. The CDR3 nucleotides read TGCGCCAGCAGCTTGGCCGGACCGGGACAGGGGTACGAGCAGTACTTC. Translating gives CASSLAGPGQGYEQYF.

The CDR3 DNA is TGTGCCAGCAGCCCCGGTACGGGGACAAATTCACCCCTCCACTTT. As protein: CASSPGTGTNSPLHF. The chain has TRBV5-6 and TRBJ1-6, with D possibly TRBD1 on 6 matching bases. Trimming took off 4 bases at V and 7 bases at J, with 15 bases between the two ends. The CDR3 totals 15 residues. Germline V gene lookup returns CDR1 SGHDT and CDR2 YYEEEE.

This clone showed up just a few times. One end of the junction fails to match germline, which may point to a read error. The chain couples TRBV6-5 to TRBJ1-2, with 10 bases fitting TRBD1. This CDR3 is built from 14 residues. Germline V gene lookup returns CDR1 MNHEY and CDR2 SVGAGI. The CDR3 coding sequence is TGTGCCGTATCATACGGGGACAGGGGAGGTAAATACGCCTTC. Translated, it gives CAVSYGDRGGKYAF.

The chain combines TRBV5-1 with TRBJ2-3, with D possibly TRBD1 on 5 matching bases. V was pared by 1 base and J by 4 bases, with 10 bases between. CDR1 SGHRS and CDR2 YFSETQ come from the germline V gene. This CDR3 is built from 14 residues. The CDR3 coding sequence is TGCGCCAGCAGCTTGCAGGGCGTCCCAGATACGCAGTATTTT. Encoded protein: CASSLQGVPDTQYF.

CDR3 in amino acids: CASSLVQGDTEAFF. As DNA, the CDR3 is TGCGCCAGCAGCCTAGTGCAGGGGGACACTGAAGCTTTCTTT. The V and J genes are TRBV4-1 and TRBJ1-1, with 7 bases identical to TRBD1. The CDR3 runs to 14 residues. After removal of 4 bases from V and 3 bases from J, the junction contained 5 bases not matched to a gene. Germline CDR1 is MGHRA and CDR2 is YSYEKL.

The V and J genes are TRBV12-3 or TRBV12-4 and TRBJ1-2, with TRBD1 identical over 7 bases. The CDR3 covers 13 residues. Losses at the gene ends were 3 bases for V and 8 bases for J; bases not matched to a gene: 6. The chain's CDR3 is CASSFDRVGGYTF. The CDR3 bases are TGTGCCAGCAGTTTTGACAGGGTGGGAGGCTACACCTTC.

The rearrangement uses TRBV18 and TRBJ2-1; 10 bases agree with TRBD2. The V gene's germline CDR1 is KGHSH and CDR2 LQKENI. The V gene end was trimmed by 6 bases and the J gene end by 5 bases; junction bases not matched to a gene: 10. This CDR3 is 16 amino acids long. The CDR3 region is CASSLTLAGQDNEQFF. The CDR3, as DNA: TGTGCCAGCTCCCTCACACTAGCGGGGCAAGACAATGAGCAGTTCTTC.

This rearrangement joins TRBV10-3 to TRBJ1-1; 7 bases map to TRBD1. V gave up 0 bases and J gave up 7 bases; unmatched junction bases: 8. The CDR3 extends over 15 amino acids. Germline V gene sequence: CDR1 ENHRY, CDR2 SYGVKD. The CDR3 nucleotides are TGTGCCATCAGTGAGTCTACAGGGGCGAGGGGTGAAGCTTTCTTT. This gives the protein CAISESTGARGEAFF.

The rearrangement uses TRBV5-1 and TRBJ1-6; D is unclear. In germline, CDR1 is SGHRS, CDR2 YFSETQ. The CDR3 runs 16 residues. Trimming stripped 4 bases from V and 10 bases from J, with 21 bases between. As DNA, the CDR3 is TGCGCCAGCAGCCCTTTGGCCGGGGAGGTGAGCTCACCCCTCCACTTT. Amino acid sequence: CASSPLAGEVSSPLHF.

V and J are TRBV24-1 and TRBJ1-2; D may be TRBD1 (5 bases). Germline CDR1 is KGHDR and CDR2 is SFDVKD. The CDR3 totals 14 residues. Trimming cost V 3 bases and J 4 bases, with 11 bases left between them. CDR3 in DNA: TGTGCCACCAGTGATATTACAGGCGTCTATGGCTACACCTTC. It yields the protein CATSDITGVYGYTF.

There are a few counts of this clone. The V call is TRBV7-2, the J call TRBJ1-2, with unresolved D. This CDR3 has 13 amino acids. V dropped 2 bases and J dropped 6 bases, with 10 bases sitting between them. The germline CDR1 and CDR2 sequences are SGHTA and FQGNSA. The CDR3 DNA is TGTGCCAGCAGCTTAATACTCTTGAATGGCTACACCTTC. Its protein is CASSLILLNGYTF.

The chain recombines TRBV7-2 with TRBJ1-4; weak D call: TRBD1 (6 bases). The CDR3 contains 16 residues. The germline CDR1 and CDR2 sequences are SGHTA and FQGNSA. V lost 5 bases and J 3 bases, leaving 16 bases between the germline ends. The CDR3 coding sequence is TGTGCCAGCAGCCCCGCAGGTAGACAGGCTAATGAAAAACTGTTTTTT. Translation gives CASSPAGRQANEKLFF.

The genes are TRBV19 and TRBJ2-2; D may be TRBD2 (5 bases). This CDR3 comprises 13 residues. Germline CDR1 is LNHDA and CDR2 is SQIVND (reference sequence). The germline V and J ends were trimmed by 8 bases and 1 base, with 8 bases remaining between them. Written as DNA, the CDR3 is TGTGCCAGTGAGGAGGTGAACACCGGGGAGCTGTTTTTT. This gives the protein CASEEVNTGELFF.

The J gene is TRBJ1-5, the V gene TRBV19; 7 nucleotides match TRBD1. The CDR3 is 14 residues long. With V trimmed by 10 bases and J by 6 bases, 12 bases remained unmatched. Germline CDR1 is LNHDA and CDR2 is SQIVND (reference sequence). DNA for the CDR3: TGTGCCACCGCCGACAGGGACCTCGGTCAGCCCCAGCATTTT. This encodes CATADRDLGQPQHF.

This chain connects TRBV19 to TRBJ1-4; the match to TRBD1 covers 7 bases. V was pared by 5 bases and J by 16 bases, with 13 bases of the junction left unmatched. Germline values: CDR1 LNHDA, CDR2 SQIVND (reference sequence). The CDR3 is 13 residues long. This chain's CDR3 is CASSPHRGEAGFF. The CDR3 DNA is TGTGCCAGTAGTCCTCACAGGGGAGAAGCGGGGTTTTTT.

The sample holds one count of this clone. This rearrangement joins TRBV4-1 to TRBJ1-5; D gene uncertain. The CDR3 runs to 14 residues. Trimming pared 2 bases from V and 2 bases from J, leaving 7 bases between. Germline loops: CDR1 MGHRA, CDR2 YSYEKL. The CDR3 nucleotides read TGCGCCAGCAGCCAAACAGCAGGCAATCAGCCCCAGCATTTT. Translation: CASSQTAGNQPQHF.

V gene TRBV3-1 (or the pseudogene TRBV3-2) combines with J gene TRBJ1-3; perhaps TRBD1 as D (5 bases). Trimming cost V 3 bases and J 0 bases, with 9 bases left between them. This CDR3 spans 15 amino acids. Germline loops: CDR1 LGHDT, CDR2 YNNKEL (reference sequence). The CDR3 spells CASSQGLLSGNTIYF. The CDR3 DNA follows: TGTGCCAGCAGCCAGGGACTGCTCTCTGGAAACACCATATATTTT.

The chain couples TRBV10-2 to TRBJ2-1; 10 bases match TRBD2. Trimming removed 2 bases from V and 4 bases from J; junction bases left unmatched: 5. The CDR3 is 16 residues long. Germline V gene sequence: CDR1 WSHSY, CDR2 SAAADI. CDR3 coding DNA: TGCGCCAGCAGTGAGAAGGAGCGGGGGGGTTACAATGAGCAGTTCTTC. Its protein product is CASSEKERGGYNEQFF.

CDR3 sequence reads: CASSDTGQVDTEAFF. The CDR3 DNA sequence: TGTGCCAGCAGTGACACGGGACAGGTGGACACTGAAGCTTTCTTT. The V gene is TRBV6-2 or TRBV6-3, the J gene TRBJ1-1; 8 bases are a match to TRBD1. CDR3 size: 15 residues. CDR1 is MNHEY and CDR2 is SVGEGT in the germline V gene. Germline trimming cut 5 bases from V and 3 bases from J; bases unmatched to any gene: 8.

CDR3 DNA sequence: TGTGCCACAAAGAGGGTCGAGGCCTATGGCTACACCTTC. Translation: CATKRVEAYGYTF. V gene TRBV6-5 combines with J gene TRBJ1-2; D gene ambiguous. The CDR3 has 13 residues. Trimming took 10 bases from V and 4 from J, leaving 16 bases between them. Germline loops: CDR1 MNHEY, CDR2 SVGAGI.